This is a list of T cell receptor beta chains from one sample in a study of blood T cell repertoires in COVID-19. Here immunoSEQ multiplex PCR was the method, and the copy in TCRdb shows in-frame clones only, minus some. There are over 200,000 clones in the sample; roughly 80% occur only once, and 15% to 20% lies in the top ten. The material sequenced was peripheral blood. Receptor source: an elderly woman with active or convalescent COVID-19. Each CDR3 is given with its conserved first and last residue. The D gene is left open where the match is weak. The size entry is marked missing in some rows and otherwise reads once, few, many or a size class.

CDR3 protein: CASSFEINEKLFF
CDR3 DNA: TGTGCCAGCTCCTTCGAGATTAATGAAAAACTGTTTTTT
D gene: -
J gene: TRBJ1-4
V gene: TRBV18
clone size: -

CDR3 protein: CASSSGVTTDTQYF
CDR3 DNA: TGTGCCAGCAGCTCCGGGGTTACAACAGATACGCAGTATTTT
D gene: -
J gene: TRBJ2-3
V gene: TRBV7-2
clone size: -

CDR3 protein: CSAAGGMDEKLFF
CDR3 DNA: TGCAGCGCGGCGGGGGGCATGGATGAAAAACTGTTTTTT
D gene: -
J gene: TRBJ1-4
V gene: TRBV29-1
clone size: -

CDR3 protein: CASSPTGREWGYTF
CDR3 DNA: TGTGCCAGCAGCCCCACGGGACGGGAGTGGGGCTACACCTTC
D gene: -
J gene: TRBJ1-2
V gene: TRBV16
clone size: -

CDR3 protein: CASSQELAGGTVFEQYF
CDR3 DNA: TGCGCCAGCAGCCAAGAACTAGCGGGGGGGACCGTGTTTGAGCAGTACTTC
D gene: TRBD2
J gene: TRBJ2-7
V gene: TRBV4-3
clone size: -

CDR3 protein: CASSTGQTSNQPQHF
CDR3 DNA: TGTGCCAGCAGCACCGGACAGACAAGCAATCAGCCCCAGCATTTT
D gene: -
J gene: TRBJ1-5
V gene: TRBV7-8
clone size: -

CDR3 protein: CASSYEGGPSNEQYF
CDR3 DNA: TGTGCCAGCAGTTACGAGGGAGGGCCAAGCAACGAGCAGTACTTC
D gene: TRBD2
J gene: TRBJ2-7
V gene: TRBV6-2/TRBV6-3
clone size: -

CDR3 protein: CASSLALAGGSSDTQYF
CDR3 DNA: TGCGCCAGCAGCTTGGCCCTAGCGGGGGGATCCTCAGATACGCAGTATTTT
D gene: TRBD2
J gene: TRBJ2-3
V gene: TRBV5-1
clone size: -

CDR3 protein: CASSQDVSYQETQYF
CDR3 DNA: TGTGCCAGCAGCCAAGATGTGTCGTACCAAGAGACCCAGTACTTC
D gene: -
J gene: TRBJ2-5
V gene: TRBV3-1/TRBV3-2
clone size: -

CDR3 protein: CASSPRTGDGYTF
CDR3 DNA: TGTGCCAGCAGTCCCCGGACAGGGGATGGCTACACCTTC
D gene: TRBD1
J gene: TRBJ1-2
V gene: TRBV27
clone size: -

CDR3 protein: CASSLYFREAFF
CDR3 DNA: TGTGCCAGCAGTTTATACTTCCGAGAAGCTTTCTTT
D gene: -
J gene: TRBJ1-1
V gene: TRBV27
clone size: -

CDR3 protein: CASSYSTQETQYF
CDR3 DNA: TGTGCCAGCAGCTATTCCACTCAAGAGACCCAGTACTTC
D gene: -
J gene: TRBJ2-5
V gene: TRBV7-2
clone size: -

CDR3 protein: CASSLVGQLSGANVLTF
CDR3 DNA: TGTGCCAGCAGTTTAGTGGGACAACTCTCTGGGGCCAACGTCCTGACTTTC
D gene: -
J gene: TRBJ2-6
V gene: TRBV28
clone size: -

CDR3 protein: CASSHIAGGLDTSSQYF
CDR3 DNA: TGTGCCAGCTCACATATAGCGGGAGGTCTGGACACCTCATCGCAGTATTTT
D gene: TRBD2
J gene: TRBJ2-3
V gene: TRBV18
clone size: -

CDR3 protein: CASSLAGTGDEKLFF
CDR3 DNA: TGCGCCAGCAGCTTAGCCGGGACAGGAGATGAAAAACTGTTTTTT
D gene: TRBD1
J gene: TRBJ1-4
V gene: TRBV5-1
clone size: -

CDR3 protein: CASSLLAAYNEQFF
CDR3 DNA: TGTGCCAGCAGCCTCCTAGCGGCCTACAATGAGCAGTTCTTC
D gene: TRBD2
J gene: TRBJ2-1
V gene: TRBV11-2
clone size: -

CDR3 protein: CASKTGQGTFNTEAFF
CDR3 DNA: TGCGCCAGTAAAACCGGACAGGGGACGTTCAACACTGAAGCTTTCTTT
D gene: TRBD1
J gene: TRBJ1-1
V gene: TRBV5-1
clone size: -

CDR3 protein: CSASSGVDEQFF
CDR3 DNA: TGCAGTGCTAGTTCCGGGGTGGATGAGCAGTTCTTC
D gene: -
J gene: TRBJ2-1
V gene: TRBV20-1
clone size: -

CDR3 protein: CASSQDMNTEAFF
CDR3 DNA: TGTGCCAGCTCTCAGGACATGAACACTGAAGCTTTCTTT
D gene: -
J gene: TRBJ1-1
V gene: TRBV18
clone size: -

CDR3 protein: CASRGGQGAGEAFF
CDR3 DNA: TGTGCCAGCAGGGGGGGACAGGGGGCAGGAGAAGCTTTCTTT
D gene: TRBD1
J gene: TRBJ1-1
V gene: TRBV2
clone size: -

CDR3 protein: CASSQDTQGFGEQFF
CDR3 DNA: TGCGCCAGCAGCCAAGATACACAGGGGTTTGGTGAGCAGTTCTTC
D gene: TRBD1
J gene: TRBJ2-1
V gene: TRBV4-3
clone size: -

CDR3 protein: CASSLGLSSGRWQYF
CDR3 DNA: TGTGCCAGCAGCTTAGGATTGTCTAGCGGGAGGTGGCAGTACTTC
D gene: TRBD2
J gene: TRBJ2-7
V gene: TRBV7-8
clone size: -

CDR3 protein: CASSFSGNTEAFF
CDR3 DNA: TGTGCCAGCAGCTTTAGCGGGAACACTGAAGCTTTCTTT
D gene: -
J gene: TRBJ1-1
V gene: TRBV11-3
clone size: -

CDR3 protein: CASSSAAAGDEQFF
CDR3 DNA: TGCGCCAGCAGCTCGGCGGCGGCCGGGGATGAGCAGTTCTTC
D gene: -
J gene: TRBJ2-1
V gene: TRBV5-1
clone size: -

CDR3 protein: CASSYEVVTDTQYF
CDR3 DNA: TGTGCCAGCAGTTACGAGGTTGTTACAGATACGCAGTATTTT
D gene: -
J gene: TRBJ2-3
V gene: TRBV6-2/TRBV6-3
clone size: -

CDR3 protein: CASSQDFSAGGPDTQYF
CDR3 DNA: TGCGCCAGCAGCCAAGATTTCTCAGCGGGAGGGCCAGATACGCAGTATTTT
D gene: TRBD2
J gene: TRBJ2-3
V gene: TRBV4-1
clone size: -

CDR3 protein: CASTDRTGINYEQYF
CDR3 DNA: TGTGCCAGCACCGACAGGACAGGGATAAACTACGAGCAGTACTTC
D gene: TRBD1
J gene: TRBJ2-7
V gene: TRBV2
clone size: -

CDR3 protein: CASSDGTSGRGYEQYF
CDR3 DNA: TGTGCCAGCAGTGATGGGACTAGCGGAAGAGGGTACGAGCAGTACTTC
D gene: TRBD2
J gene: TRBJ2-7
V gene: TRBV9
clone size: -

CDR3 protein: CASSLQSGANVLTF
CDR3 DNA: TGCGCCAGCAGCTTACAATCTGGGGCCAACGTCCTGACTTTC
D gene: -
J gene: TRBJ2-6
V gene: TRBV5-1
clone size: -

CDR3 protein: CASSFSGGDYNEQFF
CDR3 DNA: TGTGCCAGCAGCTTTAGCGGGGGGGATTACAATGAGCAGTTCTTC
D gene: TRBD2
J gene: TRBJ2-1
V gene: TRBV7-3
clone size: -

CDR3 protein: CASSETSVKADTQYF
CDR3 DNA: TGTGCCAGTAGTGAGACTAGCGTTAAGGCAGATACGCAGTATTTT
D gene: TRBD2
J gene: TRBJ2-3
V gene: TRBV19
clone size: -

CDR3 protein: CASKDRGEAFF
CDR3 DNA: TGTGCCAGCAAAGACAGGGGTGAAGCTTTCTTT
D gene: TRBD1
J gene: TRBJ1-1
V gene: TRBV6-5
clone size: -

CDR3 protein: CASSYSSGVGYTF
CDR3 DNA: TGTGCCAGCAGTTACTCATCAGGGGTCGGCTACACCTTC
D gene: -
J gene: TRBJ1-2
V gene: TRBV6-6
clone size: -

CDR3 protein: CASSYNAGTGEETQYF
CDR3 DNA: TGTGCCAGCAGTTACAACGCCGGGACAGGGGAAGAGACCCAGTACTTC
D gene: TRBD1
J gene: TRBJ2-5
V gene: TRBV6-5
clone size: -

CDR3 protein: CASSQDISTDQETQYF
CDR3 DNA: TGTGCCAGCAGCCAAGATATTAGCACGGACCAAGAGACCCAGTACTTC
D gene: -
J gene: TRBJ2-5
V gene: TRBV3-1/TRBV3-2
clone size: -

CDR3 protein: CASSGQGGSPLHF
CDR3 DNA: TGTGCCAGCTCCGGACAGGGCGGTTCACCCCTCCACTTT
D gene: TRBD1
J gene: TRBJ1-6
V gene: TRBV28
clone size: -

CDR3 protein: CASSVRWEGETQYF
CDR3 DNA: TGTGCCAGCAGCGTACGGTGGGAGGGGGAGACCCAGTACTTC
D gene: TRBD2
J gene: TRBJ2-5
V gene: TRBV9
clone size: -

CDR3 protein: CASSIGTSGRNEQFF
CDR3 DNA: TGTGCCAGTAGTATCGGGACTAGCGGGAGAAATGAGCAGTTCTTC
D gene: TRBD2
J gene: TRBJ2-1
V gene: TRBV19
clone size: -

CDR3 protein: CASSPREGYGYTF
CDR3 DNA: TGTGCCAGCAGCCCACGGGAGGGCTATGGCTACACCTTC
D gene: -
J gene: TRBJ1-2
V gene: TRBV7-9
clone size: few

CDR3 protein: CASSFSQVGGDEQFF
CDR3 DNA: TGTGCCAGCTCCTTCAGCCAGGTGGGAGGCGATGAGCAGTTCTTC
D gene: -
J gene: TRBJ2-1
V gene: TRBV18
clone size: -

CDR3 protein: CASSQGGGLFDGYTF
CDR3 DNA: TGCGCCAGCAGCCAAGGAGGGGGACTATTTGACGGCTACACCTTC
D gene: -
J gene: TRBJ1-2
V gene: TRBV4-1
clone size: -

CDR3 protein: CASSSPRGQDEKLFF
CDR3 DNA: TGTGCCAGCAGTTCCCCCAGGGGGCAGGATGAAAAACTGTTTTTT
D gene: TRBD1
J gene: TRBJ1-4
V gene: TRBV6-6
clone size: -

CDR3 protein: CASSLAFAGGNYNEQFF
CDR3 DNA: TGTGCCAGCAGCTTAGCTTTTGCGGGAGGGAACTACAATGAGCAGTTCTTC
D gene: TRBD2
J gene: TRBJ2-1
V gene: TRBV7-2
clone size: -

CDR3 protein: CASSLVGTSADYREQYF
CDR3 DNA: TGTGCCAGCAGCTTAGTTGGGACTAGCGCGGACTATCGAGAGCAGTACTTC
D gene: TRBD2
J gene: TRBJ2-7
V gene: TRBV7-2
clone size: -

CDR3 protein: CASSLAGSRATEAFF
CDR3 DNA: TGTGCCAGCAGCTTGGCCGGTTCCAGGGCCACTGAAGCTTTCTTT
D gene: -
J gene: TRBJ1-1
V gene: TRBV5-4
clone size: -

CDR3 protein: CASRDYLRSNGGYTF
CDR3 DNA: TGTGCCAGCAGGGACTACCTCCGTTCTAATGGGGGCTACACCTTC
D gene: -
J gene: TRBJ1-2
V gene: TRBV6-6
clone size: -

CDR3 protein: CASRGTDYGYTF
CDR3 DNA: TGTGCCAGCAGGGGGACAGACTATGGCTACACCTTC
D gene: TRBD1
J gene: TRBJ1-2
V gene: TRBV12-3/TRBV12-4
clone size: -

CDR3 protein: CASSLLATGTGFRDEQFF
CDR3 DNA: TGTGCCAGCAGTTTATTGGCGACTGGGACAGGGTTTAGGGATGAGCAGTTCTTC
D gene: TRBD1
J gene: TRBJ2-1
V gene: TRBV28
clone size: -